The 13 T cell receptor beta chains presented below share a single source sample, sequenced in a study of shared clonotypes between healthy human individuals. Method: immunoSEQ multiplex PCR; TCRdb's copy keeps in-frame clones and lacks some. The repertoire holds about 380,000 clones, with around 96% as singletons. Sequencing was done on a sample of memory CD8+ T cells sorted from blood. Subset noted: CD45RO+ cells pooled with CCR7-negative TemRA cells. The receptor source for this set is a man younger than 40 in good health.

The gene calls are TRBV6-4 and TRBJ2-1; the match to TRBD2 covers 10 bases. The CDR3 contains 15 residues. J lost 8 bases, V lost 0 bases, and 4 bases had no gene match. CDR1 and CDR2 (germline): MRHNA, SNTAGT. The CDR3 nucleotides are TGTGCCAGCAGTGACTCATCTAGCGGGAGTTATGAGCAGTTCTTC. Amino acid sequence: CASSDSSSGSYEQFF.

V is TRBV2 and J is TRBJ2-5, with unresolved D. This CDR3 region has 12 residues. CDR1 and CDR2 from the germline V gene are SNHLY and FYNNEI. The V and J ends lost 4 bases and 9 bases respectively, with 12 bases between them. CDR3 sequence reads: CASSASRVPQYF. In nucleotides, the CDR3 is TGTGCCAGCAGTGCATCCCGGGTCCCCCAGTACTTC.

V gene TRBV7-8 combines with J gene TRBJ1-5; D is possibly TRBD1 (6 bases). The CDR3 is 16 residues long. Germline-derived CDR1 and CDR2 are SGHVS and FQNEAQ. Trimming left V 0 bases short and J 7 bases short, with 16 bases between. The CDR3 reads CASSLAGAGIGQPQHF. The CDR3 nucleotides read TGTGCCAGCAGCTTAGCGGGGGCAGGGATAGGGCAGCCCCAGCATTTT.

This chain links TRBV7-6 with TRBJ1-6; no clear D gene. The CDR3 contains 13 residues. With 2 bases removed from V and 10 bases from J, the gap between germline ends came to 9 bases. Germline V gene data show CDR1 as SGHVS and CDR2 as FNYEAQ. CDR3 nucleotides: TGTGCCAGCAGCTTATTGGGAAACTCACCCCTCCACTTT. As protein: CASSLLGNSPLHF.

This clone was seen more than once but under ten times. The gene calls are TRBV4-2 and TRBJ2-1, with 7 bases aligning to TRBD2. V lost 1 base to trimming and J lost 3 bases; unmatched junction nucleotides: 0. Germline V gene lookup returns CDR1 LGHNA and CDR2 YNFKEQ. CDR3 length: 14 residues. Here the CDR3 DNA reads TGTGCCAGCAGCCAAGGGACTAGCTACAATGAGCAGTTCTTC. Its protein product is CASSQGTSYNEQFF.

CDR3 region: CASTRTEGALGEQYF. DNA for the CDR3: TGTGCCAGCACACGGACAGAGGGGGCGCTGGGAGAGCAGTACTTC. This rearrangement joins TRBV28 to TRBJ2-7; TRBD1 matches at 7 bases. CDR3 length: 15 residues. Germline V gene lookup returns CDR1 MDHEN and CDR2 SYDVKM. V was clipped by 7 bases and J by 7 bases; unmatched bases: 16.

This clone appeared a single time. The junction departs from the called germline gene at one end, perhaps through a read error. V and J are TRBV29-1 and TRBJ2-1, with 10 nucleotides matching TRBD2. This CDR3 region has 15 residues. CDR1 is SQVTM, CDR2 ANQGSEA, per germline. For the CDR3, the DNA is TGCAGCGTAAGGACTAGCGGAGGTTCGCCCAATGAGCGGTTCTTC. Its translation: CSVRTSGGSPNERFF.

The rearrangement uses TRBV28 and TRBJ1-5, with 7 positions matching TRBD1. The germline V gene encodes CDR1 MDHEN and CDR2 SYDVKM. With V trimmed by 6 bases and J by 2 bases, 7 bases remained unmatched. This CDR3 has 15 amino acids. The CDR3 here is CASRQQGYRNQPQHF. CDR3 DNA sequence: TGTGCCAGCAGACAACAGGGGTACCGCAATCAGCCCCAGCATTTT.

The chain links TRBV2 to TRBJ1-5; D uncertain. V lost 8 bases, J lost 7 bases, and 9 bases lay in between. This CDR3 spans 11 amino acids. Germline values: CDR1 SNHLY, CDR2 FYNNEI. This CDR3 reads CASRLGQPQHF. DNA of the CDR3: TGTGCCAGCCGACTTGGGCAGCCCCAGCATTTT.

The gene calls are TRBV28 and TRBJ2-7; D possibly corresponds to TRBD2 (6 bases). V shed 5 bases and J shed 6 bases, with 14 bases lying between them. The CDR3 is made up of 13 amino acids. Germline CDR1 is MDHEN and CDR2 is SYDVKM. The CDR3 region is CASSQDGSLEQYF. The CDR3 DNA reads TGTGCCAGCAGTCAAGACGGGAGCCTCGAGCAGTACTTC.

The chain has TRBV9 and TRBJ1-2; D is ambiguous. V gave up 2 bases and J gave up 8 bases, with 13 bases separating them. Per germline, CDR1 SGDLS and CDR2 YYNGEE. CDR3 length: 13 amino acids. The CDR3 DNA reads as TGTGCCAGCAGCGTCTCAATCGGGGAAGGCTACACCTTC. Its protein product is CASSVSIGEGYTF.

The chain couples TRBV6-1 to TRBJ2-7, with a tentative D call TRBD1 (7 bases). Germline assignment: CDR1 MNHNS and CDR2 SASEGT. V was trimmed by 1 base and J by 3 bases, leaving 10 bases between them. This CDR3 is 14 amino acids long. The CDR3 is CASSEDRGGYEQYF. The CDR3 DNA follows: TGTGCCAGCAGTGAAGACAGGGGAGGCTACGAGCAGTACTTC.

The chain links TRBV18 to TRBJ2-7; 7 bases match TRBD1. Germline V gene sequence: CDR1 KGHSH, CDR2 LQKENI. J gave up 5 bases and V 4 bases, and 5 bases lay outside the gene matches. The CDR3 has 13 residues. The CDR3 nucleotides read TGTGCCAGCTCACTGTACAGGGGCGACGAGCAGTACTTC. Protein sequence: CASSLYRGDEQYF. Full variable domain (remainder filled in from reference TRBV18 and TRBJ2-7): NAGVMQNPRHLVRRRGQEARLRCSPMKGHSHVYWYRQLPEEGLKFMVYLQKENIIDESGMPKERFSAEFPKEGPSILRIQQVVRGDSAAYFCASSLYRGDEQYFGPGTRLTVT.